Presented here are 26 T cell receptor beta chains from one specimen sequenced in a study of response to subunit inactivated influenza vaccine. TCRdb redid the calling of the RT-PCR reads with MiXCR, one entry per CDR3 protein. This sample has over 750,000 distinct CDR3 sequences, with 21% found just once. The source was PBMCs from blood, collected roughly 5 days after vaccination. Receptor source: a man aged 50-60 years who received an inactivated influenza vaccine.

The chain combines TRBV7-3 with TRBJ2-2; 12 bases are shared with TRBD2. The trim removed 5 bases at V and 6 bases at J, leaving 4 bases unmatched. The CDR3 is 15 residues long. The V gene's germline CDR1 is SGHTA and CDR2 FQGTGA. CDR3 protein: CASSRTSGIPGELFF. CDR3 sequence (DNA): TGTGCCAGCAGCCGGACTAGCGGGATCCCCGGGGAGCTGTTTTTT.

This rearrangement joins TRBV5-1 to TRBJ1-2; possibly TRBD1 for D (6 bases). Germline V gene lookup returns CDR1 SGHRS and CDR2 YFSETQ. CDR3 length equals 14 residues. V shed 0 bases and J shed 7 bases, with 13 bases lying between them. CDR3 in amino acids: CASSLAGAISGYTF. As DNA, the CDR3 is TGCGCCAGCAGCTTGGCAGGGGCGATCTCTGGCTACACCTTC.

The V gene is TRBV15, the J gene TRBJ2-3; 10 nucleotides agree with TRBD2. Looked up from germline, CDR1 is LNHNV and CDR2 is YYDKDF (reference sequence). J lost 1 base, V lost 6 bases, and 13 bases had no gene match. CDR3 length: 18 residues. This CDR3 is CATRPGLAGGLGTDTQYF. The DNA of the CDR3 is TGTGCCACCAGACCCGGATTAGCGGGGGGACTTGGCACAGATACGCAGTATTTT.

The V gene is TRBV12-3 or TRBV12-4, the J gene TRBJ2-2; 7 nucleotides agree with TRBD1. V was pared by 6 bases and J by 0 bases, with 4 bases of the junction left unmatched. This CDR3 comprises 15 residues. The CDR3 is CASRGDSSNTGELFF. The CDR3 DNA sequence: TGTGCCAGCAGGGGGGACAGCTCGAACACCGGGGAGCTGTTTTTT.

This chain joins TRBV20-1 and TRBJ2-7; 7 bases are a match to TRBD1. Germline lookup yields CDR1 DFQATT and CDR2 SNEGSKA (reference sequence). This CDR3 spans 14 amino acids. V shed 2 bases and J 3 bases; nucleotides not matched to a gene: 7. The CDR3 DNA reads as TGCAGTGCTAGACCCGGGGCAGGGGGCTACGAGCAGTACTTC. Translating it yields CSARPGAGGYEQYF.

A few counts support this clonotype. The chain recombines TRBV7-9 with TRBJ2-5; D remains unclear. From germline, CDR1 is SEHNR and CDR2 FQNEAQ (reference sequence). The CDR3 totals 13 residues. With 3 bases removed from V and 4 bases from J, the gap between germline ends came to 9 bases. The CDR3 loop is CASSLMGPETQYF. Written as DNA, the CDR3 is TGTGCCAGCAGCTTGATGGGTCCAGAGACCCAGTACTTC.

This clonotype was detected ten times or more. The rearrangement joins TRBV11-2 to TRBJ2-1; D is undetermined. V was shortened by 3 bases and J by 0 bases, with 15 bases between the two germline ends. This CDR3 contains 17 residues. CDR1 is SGHAT and CDR2 is FQNNGV in the germline V gene. CDR3 residues: CASSLYQFPTSYNEQFF. CDR3 coding DNA: TGTGCCAGCAGCTTGTATCAATTCCCTACCTCCTACAATGAGCAGTTCTTC.

Worth noting for this clonotype: Because the CDR3 is missing its conserved closing phenylalanine or tryptophan, this is likely a read error. This rearrangement joins TRBV20-1 to TRBJ2-1; 7 bases are a match to TRBD1. The trim removed 5 bases at V and 10 bases at J, leaving 5 bases unmatched. Looked up from germline, CDR1 is DFQATT and CDR2 is SNEGSKA (reference sequence). This CDR3 spans 11 amino acids. DNA for the CDR3: TGCAGTGCTGACAGGGTAGAGGAGCAGTTCTTG. It specifies CSADRVEEQFL.

This sequence joins TRBV5-1 and TRBJ2-2; 9 positions match TRBD1. Germline V lookup: CDR1 SGHRS, CDR2 YFSETQ. J gave up 6 bases and V 3 bases, and 9 bases lay outside the gene matches. This CDR3 spans 16 amino acids. This CDR3 is CASSYNRDRASGELFF. As DNA, the CDR3 is TGCGCCAGCAGCTATAACCGGGACAGGGCCTCCGGGGAGCTGTTTTTT.

This clonotype occurred many times. The V gene is TRBV4-3, the J gene TRBJ2-1, with 9 positions matching TRBD2. J gave up 4 bases and V 4 bases, and 8 bases lay outside the gene matches. The CDR3 totals 16 residues. Germline CDR1 and CDR2: LGHNA and YSLEER. The CDR3 bases are TGCGCCAGCAGCCTGGCCCTAGCGGGGACTTACAATGAGCAGTTCTTC. Translation gives CASSLALAGTYNEQFF.

The chain combines TRBV6-5 with TRBJ2-2, with a tentative D call TRBD2 (5 bases). The V gene lost 3 bases and the J gene lost 5 bases, with 10 bases spanning the gap. Germline V gene data show CDR1 as MNHEY and CDR2 as SVGAGI. There are 14 residues in the CDR3. CDR3 nucleotides: TGTGCCAGCAGTTATGTCCCGGGGACCGGGGAGCTGTTTTTT. It encodes CASSYVPGTGELFF.

The table lists this clonotype with many counts. The junction does not match germline at one end; this may be a read error. The chain combines TRBV20-1 with TRBJ1-5, with D possibly TRBD1 on 6 matching bases. CDR1 is DFQATT and CDR2 is SNEGSKA in the germline V gene (reference sequence). This CDR3 has 15 amino acids. The CDR3 DNA follows: TGCAGTGCCAGAGGGCAGGGGTATAGCAATCAGCCCCAGCATTTT. Translation gives CSARGQGYSNQPQHF.

This clonotype was seen repeatedly, ten times or more. The germline gene is not matched at one end of the junction; a read error may be the cause. The chain combines TRBV7-9 with TRBJ1-2; perhaps TRBD1 as D (5 bases). Germline V lookup: CDR1 SEHNR, CDR2 FQNEAQ (reference sequence). There are 14 residues in the CDR3. The DNA of the CDR3 is TGTGCCAGCAGTTTAGCAGGGTCTAACTATGGCTACACCTTC. Translating gives CASSLAGSNYGYTF.

This clonotype has just a few counts. This sequence joins TRBV13 and TRBJ2-1; TRBD2 agrees at 13 bases. CDR1 and CDR2 (germline): PRHDT, FYEKMQ (reference sequence). The junction had 7 bases not matched to a gene; V was cut back by 2 bases and J by 9 bases. The CDR3 consists of 16 residues. CDR3 protein: CASSLQVRTSGSEQFF. The CDR3 nucleotides read TGTGCCAGCAGCTTACAGGTTCGGACTAGCGGGAGTGAGCAGTTCTTC.

The rearrangement uses TRBV3-1 and TRBJ1-5; 7 nucleotides agree with TRBD1. The trim removed 3 bases at V and 9 bases at J, leaving 5 bases unmatched. Germline loops: CDR1 LGHDT, CDR2 YNNKEL (reference sequence). The CDR3 runs to 13 residues. The CDR3 loop reads CASSQTGRGPQHF. CDR3 DNA: TGTGCCAGCAGCCAGACAGGGAGGGGGCCCCAGCATTTT.

This clonotype was seen more than once but under ten times. V usage is TRBV9 and J usage is TRBJ2-7; D may correspond to TRBD1 or TRBD2 (5 bases each). Germline V gene sequence: CDR1 SGDLS, CDR2 YYNGEE. This CDR3 has 14 residues. V was clipped by 2 bases and J by 3 bases, with 12 bases between them. The CDR3 DNA reads TGTGCCAGCAGCGTTGGGTCGGGGCTCTACGAGCAGTACTTC. Translating gives CASSVGSGLYEQYF.

This chain joins TRBV7-2 and TRBJ2-2; D unresolved. V was cut by 1 base and J by 1 base, with 10 bases left in between. The CDR3 is made up of 16 amino acids. Germline CDR1 reads SGHTA; CDR2 reads FQGNSA. DNA of the CDR3: TGTGCCAGCAGCTTAGACACGACTCAGAACACCGGGGAGCTGTTTTTT. It yields the protein CASSLDTTQNTGELFF. Filled out from reference TRBV7-2 and TRBJ2-2, the complete variable domain reads GAGVSQSPSNKVTEKGKDVELRCDPISGHTALYWYRQSLGQGLEFLIYFQGNSAPDKSGLPSDRFSAERTGGSVSTLTIQRTQQEDSAVYLCASSLDTTQNTGELFFGEGSRLTVL.

The V gene is TRBV4-3, the J gene TRBJ2-2; TRBD1 matches 9 bases. V trimming: 0 bases; J trimming: 6 bases; junction bases outside the gene matches: 8. The CDR3 loop spans 17 amino acids. Germline V gene lookup returns CDR1 LGHNA and CDR2 YSLEER. CDR3 sequence (DNA): TGCGCCAGCAGCCAAGACTTGTACAGGGGGCGATCCGGGGAGCTGTTTTTT. Amino acids: CASSQDLYRGRSGELFF.

CDR3 sequence reads: CASTYSGGTEQFF. Here the CDR3 DNA reads TGCGCCAGCACCTACTCAGGGGGCACTGAGCAGTTCTTC. This chain links TRBV10-1 with TRBJ2-1; 8 positions match TRBD1. Germline CDR1 reads WNHNN; CDR2 reads SYGVQD (reference sequence). CDR3 length: 13 amino acids. V dropped 7 bases and J dropped 9; count of bases not matched to a gene: 8.

This clonotype has more than one count but fewer than ten. The rearrangement joins TRBV28 to TRBJ2-7; 12 bases map to TRBD1. The germline V gene encodes CDR1 MDHEN and CDR2 SYDVKM. The V and J ends lost 7 bases and 4 bases, in that order; junction bases with no gene match: 5. The CDR3 spans 14 residues. The CDR3 loop is CASIGTGGRYEQYF. CDR3 coding DNA: TGTGCCAGCATCGGGACAGGGGGCAGGTACGAGCAGTACTTC.

The DNA for the CDR3 is TGTGCCAGCAGCCAAGACCCGGGGACTAGCGGCTTCAATGAGCAGTTCTTC. Translating it yields CASSQDPGTSGFNEQFF. J is TRBJ2-1 and V is TRBV4-2, with 11 bases that match TRBD2. The CDR3 totals 17 residues. Per the germline V gene, CDR1 is LGHNA and CDR2 is YNFKEQ. V lost 0 bases and J lost 6; bases outside the gene matches: 7.

This clonotype has a handful of counts. The chain links TRBV12-3 or TRBV12-4 to TRBJ2-2; 10 nucleotides align to TRBD2. Trimming at V came to 7 bases and at J to 7 bases, leaving 6 bases not matched to a gene. This CDR3 has 14 amino acids. The CDR3: CASNPSGSVGELFF. The CDR3 bases are TGTGCCAGCAACCCTAGCGGGAGTGTCGGGGAGCTGTTTTTT.

This CDR3 is CASSQAGGTSGRIYEQYF. Here the CDR3 DNA reads TGCGCCAGCAGCCAAGCCGGGGGGACTAGCGGGAGAATCTACGAGCAGTACTTC. The J gene is TRBJ2-7, the V gene TRBV4-3; 14 nucleotides align to TRBD2. Trimming took 1 base from V and 3 from J; bases not matched to a gene: 8. CDR1 is LGHNA and CDR2 is YSLEER in the germline V gene. CDR3 length equals 18 residues.

This clonotype was seen a handful of times. J is TRBJ2-7 and V is TRBV6-6; a weak D match, TRBD1 (5 bases). V dropped 5 bases and J dropped 3 bases, with 11 bases sitting between them. Germline assignment: CDR1 MNHNY and CDR2 SVGAGI (reference sequence). The CDR3 loop spans 13 amino acids. The CDR3 protein is CASSRGHLYEQYF. The CDR3 bases are TGTGCCAGCAGTCGCGGACACCTCTACGAGCAGTACTTC.

This clonotype has ten or more counts. The chain employs TRBV7-2 and TRBJ2-3; 10 positions agree with TRBD1. CDR1 is SGHTA, CDR2 FQGNSA, per germline. CDR3 length: 14 amino acids. J lost 7 bases, V lost 4 bases, and 5 bases had no gene match. The CDR3 nucleotides are TGTGCCAGCAGCTACCGGGACAGGGGCCATACGCAGTATTTT. Amino acids: CASSYRDRGHTQYF.

This clonotype has a handful of counts. This chain links TRBV10-3 with TRBJ1-5; no clear D. Germline V CDR1 and CDR2: ENHRY, SYGVKD. V was pared by 10 bases and J by 1 base, with 11 bases between. CDR3 size: 13 residues. Here the CDR3 DNA reads TGTGCCACGAGAGGTGTAAGCAATCAGCCCCAGCATTTT. Translating gives CATRGVSNQPQHF.